The 9 T cell receptor beta chains below all came from one sample that was sequenced in a study of cytomegalovirus exposure and HLA in healthy donors. 13 Jbeta primers and 60 Vbeta primers were used for the PCR. The protocol was immunoSEQ multiplex PCR, while the TCRdb copy is restricted to in-frame clones and leaves out a portion. The top ten hold roughly 3.1% of the sample, which has around 130,000 clones, roughly 70% seen once. The source material was PBMCs. The receptor set was obtained from a man aged 25 to 40 in good health and CMV-seronegative.

A note on this clone: The same CDR3 arises from other DNA sequences in this sample as well. The chain uses TRBV28 and TRBJ2-7; D gene uncertain. V shed 5 bases and J shed 4 bases, with 3 bases lying between them. The germline V gene encodes CDR1 MDHEN and CDR2 SYDVKM. The CDR3 totals 10 residues. CDR3 sequence reads: CASSHYEQYF. Here the CDR3 DNA reads TGTGCCAGCAGTCATTACGAGCAGTACTTC.

V is TRBV19 and J is TRBJ1-1; D is undetermined. The germline V gene encodes CDR1 LNHDA and CDR2 SQIVND (reference sequence). Trimming removed 5 bases from V and 1 base from J, with 8 bases in between. The CDR3 is made up of 13 amino acids. CDR3 sequence reads: CASSYRGNTEAFF. The CDR3 nucleotides are TGTGCCAGTAGTTACCGGGGGAACACTGAAGCTTTCTTT.

DNA for the CDR3: TGTGCCAGCAGCCACAACAGGGGATTCGACACTGAAGCTTTCTTT. Translating gives CASSHNRGFDTEAFF. The chain links TRBV4-2 to TRBJ1-1, with 7 bases that match TRBD1. V trimming: 3 bases; J trimming: 3 bases; junction bases outside the gene matches: 7. CDR1 LGHNA and CDR2 YNFKEQ come from the germline V gene. The CDR3 runs to 15 residues.

The chain is built from TRBV4-3 and TRBJ1-1; D is perhaps TRBD1 (5 bases). Germline V gene sequence: CDR1 LGHNA, CDR2 YSLEER. V lost 1 base and J lost 7, with 10 bases in between. The CDR3 covers 13 residues. DNA for the CDR3: TGCGCCAGCAGCCAAGTTCAGGGCATTGAAGCTTTCTTT. Protein product: CASSQVQGIEAFF.

This rearrangement joins TRBV5-4 to TRBJ1-1; 9 nucleotides agree with TRBD1. There are 14 residues in the CDR3. Germline assignment: CDR1 SGHNT and CDR2 YYREEE (reference sequence). V lost 4 bases, J lost 5 bases, and 6 bases stayed unmatched. The CDR3 DNA follows: TGTGCCAGCAGCATCGGACAGGGGCGTACTGAAGCTTTCTTT. It yields the protein CASSIGQGRTEAFF.

This clone was seen only a few times. This rearrangement joins TRBV15 to TRBJ2-7, with D perhaps matching TRBD1 (6 bases). This CDR3 region has 13 residues. CDR1 is LNHNV and CDR2 is YYDKDF in the germline V gene (reference sequence). The V gene lost 1 base and the J gene lost 4 bases, with 8 bases spanning the gap. CDR3 loop: CATSRVQGYEQYF. The CDR3 DNA follows: TGTGCCACCAGCAGAGTACAGGGATACGAGCAGTACTTC.

The chain employs TRBV5-6 and TRBJ1-3, with D uncertain. The length of the CDR3 is 16 residues. V was cut by 1 base and J by 0 bases, with 11 bases left in between. Germline CDR1 is SGHDT and CDR2 is YYEEEE. CDR3 region: CASSLIGLGSGNTIYF. The CDR3 DNA reads TGTGCCAGCAGCTTGATCGGACTCGGCTCTGGAAACACCATATATTTT.

The chain joins TRBV19 to TRBJ2-5, with D hard to call. The germline gives CDR1 LNHDA, CDR2 SQIVND (reference sequence). The CDR3 loop spans 12 amino acids. Trimming shortened V by 4 bases and J by 2 bases, and 5 bases separated the two germline ends. CDR3 amino acids: CASSNQQETQYF. Here the CDR3 DNA reads TGTGCCAGTAGTAACCAGCAAGAGACCCAGTACTTC.

The chain combines TRBV14 with TRBJ2-7; 8 bases map to TRBD1. Germline CDR1 is SGHDN and CDR2 is FVKESK. The CDR3 contains 17 residues. With V trimmed by 0 bases and J by 3 bases, 10 bases remained unmatched. The CDR3 sequence is CASSQDIGQGPLYEQYF. The CDR3 DNA sequence: TGTGCCAGCAGCCAAGATATAGGACAGGGACCCCTCTACGAGCAGTACTTC.